The subject of this entry is one TCR beta chain. The data derive from a study of blood T cell repertoires in COVID-19. Study summary: COVID-19 samples collected from the United States, Italy and Spain covered acute and convalescent phases.

The ends lost 1 base at V and 2 bases at J; junction bases unmatched: 4. The CDR3 runs 15 residues. Germline V CDR1 and CDR2: SNHLY, FYNNEI. Per the authors' pipeline: Amplifying reference gene primers gave estimates of nucleated cell counts. TCRdb's table, derived via immunoSEQ multiplex PCR, lists solely in-frame clones and lacks some. V and J calls and clone size are as listed in that table; D and trimming were resolved from the DNA. The sample has under 300,000 clones; approximately 90% are singletons. This TCR was recovered from a woman aged 25 to 39 with acute COVID-19. The rearrangement uses TRBV2 and TRBJ2-5, with TRBD2 identical over 7 bases. The sample comprised PBMCs or T cells enriched from blood (not recorded which). The CDR3 loop is CASSEERDTQETQYF. Written as DNA, the CDR3 is TGTGCCAGCAGTGAAGAGCGGGATACGCAAGAGACCCAGTACTTC.